This entry is about one T cell receptor (beta chain). What it binds is unknown. The sample originates from a study of T-cell memory formation after mild COVID-19. V lost 8 bases and J lost 4, with 27 bases in between. The CDR3 consists of 18 residues. Germline V gene data show CDR1 as SEHNR and CDR2 as FQNEAQ (reference sequence). Study findings and constraints: Contracting clones localized mainly to CM and EM when CD4+ and mainly to EMRA when CD8+. Clones that got smaller from day 15 to 85 had even CD4/CD8, while clones growing later tipped toward CD4+.

Constant-segment-primed 5'RACE gave TCR alpha and TCR beta cDNA libraries with sample barcodes and UMIs. TCRdb ran MiXCR on the 5' RACE reads and lists one entry per CDR3 protein. Of about 560,000 distinct CDR3 sequences in the sample, 17% are singletons; the top ten hold around 7.8%. The TCR comes from an adult woman who had mild COVID-19 (a few samples of this study predate the infection). Cell type and time point are not known. The source material was PBMCs or a T cell subset sorted from them (not recorded which). This chain uses TRBV7-9 with TRBJ2-1, with D possibly matching TRBD2 (6 bases). The DNA of the CDR3 is TGTGCCAGCCGGAGTGGGGGGAGGACTGAGAGCATTTACAATGAGCAGTTCTTC. Encoded protein: CASRSGGRTESIYNEQFF.